Following are 30 T cell receptor beta chains from one sample sequenced in a study of vaccination effects on CD4 cells after COVID-19. Sequencing in the ViraFEST assay came after antigen-specific CD4+ T cells had been expanded with viral peptide pools, which were used to stimulate PBMC. Scientists isolated CD4+ T cells after a roughly ten-day culture period ended. Having tested negative for nucleocapsid antibodies, the vaccine recipients showed no prior SARS-CoV-2 infection. These TCRs' antigens remain unknown. Clones were sequenced by immunoSEQ multiplex PCR, and TCRdb holds only the in-frame ones, with some missing. This sample yields tens of thousands of clones, of which roughly 70% are seen a single time; approximately 20% belongs to the top ten. The material was CD4+ T cells from PBMCs cultured with SARS-CoV-2 spike peptides, obtained before COVID-19 vaccination. All receptors come from a human donor who received a COVID-19 vaccine.

The gene calls are TRBV3-1 (or the pseudogene TRBV3-2) and TRBJ1-1; tentative D call: TRBD1 (5 bases). V was pared by 0 bases and J by 6 bases, with 11 bases between. The CDR3 is made up of 14 amino acids. The germline gives CDR1 LGHDT, CDR2 YNNKEL (reference sequence). The CDR3 DNA reads as TGTGCCAGCAGCCAAGAGAACAGGCAGGCTGAAGCTTTCTTT. Translation gives CASSQENRQAEAFF.

The CDR3 bases are TGTGCCAGCGATCCCAGGGGAACTGGGGCCAACGTCCTGACTTTC. Its translation is CASDPRGTGANVLTF. The V and J genes are TRBV19 and TRBJ2-6, with D possibly matching TRBD1 (6 bases). The CDR3 contains 15 residues. CDR1 LNHDA and CDR2 SQIVND come from the germline V gene (reference sequence). V was pared by 9 bases and J by 2 bases, with 14 bases between.

This chain uses TRBV19 with TRBJ2-5; D possibly corresponds to TRBD2 (6 bases). CDR1 LNHDA and CDR2 SQIVND come from the germline V gene (reference sequence). Deletions cut 6 bases from V and 0 bases from J, with 14 bases between. The CDR3 is 15 amino acids. The CDR3 DNA reads TGTGCCAGTAGAGCTAGCGCGACTCACCAAGAGACCCAGTACTTC. This sequence encodes CASRASATHQETQYF.

V usage is TRBV19 and J usage is TRBJ2-7; 7 bases align to TRBD2. The V gene's germline CDR1 is LNHDA and CDR2 SQIVND (reference sequence). The CDR3 has 14 residues. V dropped 5 bases and J dropped 5; count of bases not matched to a gene: 9. The CDR3, as DNA: TGTGCCAGTAGTCCGGGCGGGAGTACCAACGAGCAGTACTTC. Its protein product is CASSPGGSTNEQYF.

V is TRBV4-1 and J is TRBJ2-2; D not resolved. CDR1 MGHRA and CDR2 YSYEKL come from the germline V gene. CDR3 length: 18 residues. V was shortened by 1 base and J by 6 bases, with 21 bases between the two germline ends. This chain's CDR3 is CASSQASGFGLGSGELFF. In nucleotides, the CDR3 is TGCGCCAGCAGCCAAGCGTCTGGGTTCGGCTTGGGGTCCGGGGAGCTGTTTTTT.

The chain couples TRBV19 to TRBJ2-1; 9 bases agree with TRBD2. This CDR3 comprises 16 residues. V shed 3 bases, J shed 0 bases, and the junction held 3 bases outside the gene matches. Germline V lookup: CDR1 LNHDA, CDR2 SQIVND (reference sequence). CDR3 loop: CASSMLAGPSYNEQFF. DNA of the CDR3: TGTGCCAGTAGTATGCTAGCGGGACCCTCCTACAATGAGCAGTTCTTC. The complete variable domain, with remaining parts taken from reference TRBV19 and TRBJ2-1, reads DGGITQSPKYLFRKEGQNVTLSCEQNLNHDAMYWYRQDPGQGLRLIYYSQIVNDFQKGDIAEGYSVSREKKESFPLTVTSAQKNPTAFYLCASSMLAGPSYNEQFFGPGTRLTVL.

This clone came up once. The chain joins TRBV5-8 to TRBJ1-2, with 7 bases matching TRBD1. This CDR3 comprises 14 residues. V gave up 0 bases and J gave up 8 bases; unmatched junction bases: 7. The V gene's germline CDR1 is SGHTS and CDR2 YDEGEE. The CDR3 nucleotides read TGTGCCAGCAGCTTGGCCAGGGGGACACGGGGCTACACCTTC. Translated, it gives CASSLARGTRGYTF. Together with reference TRBV5-8 and TRBJ1-2, the CDR3 gives the full variable domain: EAGVTQSPTHLIKTRGQQATLRCSPISGHTSVYWYQQALGLGLQFLLWYDEGEERNRGNFPPRFSGRQFPNYSSELNVNALELEDSALYLCASSLARGTRGYTFGSGTRLTVV.

V is TRBV30 and J is TRBJ1-2; TRBD1 matches at 11 bases. Trimming at V came to 8 bases and at J to 7 bases, leaving 9 bases not matched to a gene. The CDR3 totals 13 residues. Germline lookup yields CDR1 GTSNPN and CDR2 SVGIG (reference sequence). Here the CDR3 reads CATRTGGLSGYTF. The CDR3 DNA reads as TGTGCCACCCGGACAGGGGGCCTTAGTGGCTACACCTTC.

The chain has TRBV3-1 (or the pseudogene TRBV3-2) and TRBJ1-2; the D is unclear. From germline, CDR1 is LGHDT and CDR2 YNNKEL (reference sequence). This CDR3 contains 14 residues. V lost 1 base and J lost 2, with 8 bases in between. The CDR3 here is CASSQGVANYGYTF. The CDR3 bases are TGTGCCAGCAGCCAAGGTGTTGCAAACTATGGCTACACCTTC.

This sequence joins TRBV30 and TRBJ2-2; D is possibly TRBD1 (5 bases). This CDR3 contains 15 residues. V was shortened by 2 bases and J by 5 bases, with 15 bases between the two germline ends. Germline assignment: CDR1 GTSNPN and CDR2 SVGIG (reference sequence). The CDR3 nucleotides are TGTGCCTGGAGTTCAAGGACAACCTGGACCGGGGAGCTGTTTTTT. This codes for CAWSSRTTWTGELFF.

V usage is TRBV3-1 (or the pseudogene TRBV3-2) and J usage is TRBJ1-1; possibly TRBD1 for D (5 bases). Germline V lookup: CDR1 LGHDT, CDR2 YNNKEL (reference sequence). The CDR3 runs to 16 residues. Trimming cost V 1 base and J 5 bases, with 17 bases left between them. The chain's CDR3 is CASSQAHWAGRTEAFF. CDR3 nucleotide sequence: TGTGCCAGCAGCCAAGCCCACTGGGCAGGGAGGACTGAAGCTTTCTTT.

V usage is TRBV27 and J usage is TRBJ2-1, with D possibly TRBD2 on 5 matching bases. Trimming took 3 bases from V and 0 from J, leaving 9 bases between them. Germline V gene lookup returns CDR1 MNHEY and CDR2 SMNVEV (reference sequence). CDR3 length: 15 amino acids. CDR3 nucleotides: TGTGCCAGCAGTTTCGGGAAAAGCTCCTACAATGAGCAGTTCTTC. Translating gives CASSFGKSSYNEQFF.

The chain is built from TRBV5-8 and TRBJ2-3, with a weak D call TRBD2 (5 bases). Per the germline V gene, CDR1 is SGHTS and CDR2 is YDEGEE. The CDR3 contains 15 residues. V lost 8 bases to trimming and J lost 6 bases, with 22 bases between them. The CDR3: CASDSRTGTGDTQYF. CDR3 coding DNA: TGTGCCAGTGACTCGCGTACGGGTACGGGGGATACGCAGTATTTT. Full variable domain (rest looked up from reference TRBV5-8 and TRBJ2-3): EAGVTQSPTHLIKTRGQQATLRCSPISGHTSVYWYQQALGLGLQFLLWYDEGEERNRGNFPPRFSGRQFPNYSSELNVNALELEDSALYLCASDSRTGTGDTQYFGPGTRLTVL.

This clone was seen a handful of times. V is TRBV5-1 and J is TRBJ2-3; tentatively, D is TRBD1 (5 bases). The V and J ends lost 4 bases and 0 bases respectively, with 15 bases between them. The CDR3 spans 16 residues. Germline V gene sequence: CDR1 SGHRS, CDR2 YFSETQ. CDR3 residues: CASSPPVQGSTDTQYF. DNA for the CDR3: TGCGCCAGCAGCCCCCCGGTGCAGGGAAGCACAGATACGCAGTATTTT.

The V call is TRBV7-3, the J call TRBJ2-7, with unresolved D. The CDR3 covers 13 residues. V was trimmed by 0 bases and J by 6 bases, leaving 9 bases between them. Germline assignment: CDR1 SGHTA and CDR2 FQGTGA. The CDR3, as DNA: TGTGCCAGCAGCTTAACGGCTGTCTCCGAGCAGTACTTC. Its translation is CASSLTAVSEQYF. The full variable domain, its missing parts supplied by reference TRBV7-3 and TRBJ2-7, is GAGVSQTPSNKVTEKGKYVELRCDPISGHTALYWYRQSLGQGPEFLIYFQGTGAADDSGLPNDRFFAVRPEGSVSTLKIQRTERGDSAVYLCASSLTAVSEQYFGPGTRLTVT.

The chain links TRBV7-3 to TRBJ2-3; 7 bases agree with TRBD1. CDR3 size: 13 residues. The ends lost 2 bases at V and 4 bases at J; junction bases unmatched: 0. Germline lookup yields CDR1 SGHTA and CDR2 FQGTGA. The CDR3 loop is CASSLQGADTQYF. CDR3 nucleotide sequence: TGTGCCAGCAGCTTACAGGGGGCAGATACGCAGTATTTT.

The chain has TRBV5-1 and TRBJ1-4, with TRBD1 matching over 9 bases. This CDR3 is 12 amino acids long. Trimming took 7 bases from V and 5 from J; bases not matched to a gene: 0. The germline V gene has CDR1 SGHRS and CDR2 YFSETQ. CDR3 residues: CASGTGNEKLFF. The CDR3 DNA follows: TGCGCCAGCGGGACAGGGAATGAAAAACTGTTTTTT.

This clone was recorded a few times. V gene TRBV5-1 combines with J gene TRBJ2-1; TRBD1 or TRBD2 may be the D gene (5 bases each). The CDR3 spans 13 residues. Germline-derived CDR1 and CDR2 are SGHRS and YFSETQ. The ends were cut back, 0 bases at V and 10 bases at J, with 11 bases in the middle. The DNA for the CDR3 is TGCGCCAGCAGCTTGGGGGGCAGGGACGAGCAGTTCTTC. It yields the protein CASSLGGRDEQFF.

The V call is TRBV6-5, the J call TRBJ2-7; D is unresolved. The CDR3 has 11 amino acids. The V gene's germline CDR1 is MNHEY and CDR2 SVGAGI. The V gene lost 0 bases and the J gene lost 7 bases, with 4 bases spanning the gap. The CDR3 loop reads CASSYSREQYF. DNA of the CDR3: TGTGCCAGCAGTTACTCGAGGGAGCAGTACTTC.

The V and J genes are TRBV7-9 and TRBJ2-1; 10 bases are a match to TRBD2. The CDR3 runs to 15 residues. V shed 1 base, J shed 9 bases, and the junction held 6 bases outside the gene matches. Germline V gene lookup returns CDR1 SEHNR and CDR2 FQNEAQ (reference sequence). This CDR3 reads CASSLEASGSTEQFF. The CDR3, as DNA: TGTGCCAGCAGCTTAGAGGCTAGCGGGAGTACTGAGCAGTTCTTC.

The rearrangement uses TRBV25-1 and TRBJ1-2; D possibly corresponds to TRBD1 (5 bases). Trimming took 2 bases from V and 3 from J, leaving 7 bases between them. Germline values: CDR1 MGHDK, CDR2 SYGVNS. The CDR3 sequence is 13 residues long. The chain's CDR3 is CASSEDSHYGYTF. Here the CDR3 DNA reads TGTGCCAGCAGTGAAGACAGTCACTATGGCTACACCTTC.

This clone is labeled medium-sized (0.01 to 0.1%). The V and J genes are TRBV4-3 and TRBJ1-1; 7 bases map to TRBD1. CDR3 length: 14 residues. Germline-derived CDR1 and CDR2 are LGHNA and YSLEER. V lost 6 bases to trimming and J lost 12 bases; unmatched junction nucleotides: 16. CDR3 DNA: TGCGCCAGCAGACAACAGGGGACCTCGTCGGGGACTTTCTTT. It specifies CASRQQGTSSGTFF.

The rearrangement joins TRBV2 to TRBJ1-1; TRBD1 matches at 7 bases. The CDR3 loop spans 14 amino acids. V shed 4 bases and J 1 base; nucleotides not matched to a gene: 3. CDR1 is SNHLY, CDR2 FYNNEI, per germline. CDR3 sequence reads: CASSVRTGNTEAFF. The DNA of the CDR3 is TGTGCCAGCAGTGTTCGGACAGGGAACACTGAAGCTTTCTTT.

The chain couples TRBV7-9 to TRBJ2-3; D might be TRBD2 (5 bases). The CDR3 is made up of 16 amino acids. The germline V gene has CDR1 SEHNR and CDR2 FQNEAQ (reference sequence). V lost 5 bases to trimming and J lost 1 base, with 16 bases between them. The CDR3 sequence is CASSPGGKGGTDTQYF. The CDR3 bases are TGTGCCAGCAGCCCCGGAGGTAAAGGCGGCACAGATACGCAGTATTTT. Looking up the rest from reference TRBV7-9 and TRBJ2-3 gives the full variable domain: DTGVSQNPRHKITKRGQNVTFRCDPISEHNRLYWYRQTLGQGPEFLTYFQNEAQLEKSRLLSDRFSAERPKGSFSTLEIQRTEQGDSAMYLCASSPGGKGGTDTQYFGPGTRLTVL.

This clone was counted once. The chain has TRBV6-5 and TRBJ2-1, with 12 bases that match TRBD2. The CDR3 is made up of 15 amino acids. Germline assignment: CDR1 MNHEY and CDR2 SVGAGI. The trim removed 2 bases at V and 7 bases at J, leaving 3 bases unmatched. The CDR3 nucleotides read TGTGCCAGCAGTTACCCCGGGACTAGCGGGAATGAGCAGTTCTTC. Amino acids: CASSYPGTSGNEQFF.

The V gene is TRBV6-9, the J gene TRBJ2-1; D not certain. V was pared by 4 bases and J by 9 bases, with 19 bases between. CDR1 MNHGY and CDR2 SVAAGI come from the germline V gene. This CDR3 comprises 15 residues. CDR3 amino acids: CASSFLTGIRTEQFF. CDR3 DNA sequence: TGTGCCAGCAGTTTCCTTACGGGTATCCGGACTGAGCAGTTCTTC.

The chain has TRBV27 and TRBJ2-1; 10 nucleotides line up with TRBD2. The CDR3 contains 15 residues. The V segment lost 2 bases and the J segment 8 bases; nucleotides outside the gene matches: 6. Germline V lookup: CDR1 MNHEY, CDR2 SMNVEV (reference sequence). The CDR3 loop is CASSLRSGRSDEQFF. The CDR3 DNA follows: TGTGCCAGCAGTTTACGTAGCGGGAGGTCAGATGAGCAGTTCTTC.

The J gene is TRBJ1-6, the V gene TRBV6-4; the D is unclear. Germline values: CDR1 MRHNA, CDR2 SNTAGT. V was cut by 7 bases and J by 0 bases, with 13 bases left in between. The CDR3 has 16 residues. The DNA of the CDR3 is TGTGCCAGCACTTCGGAAAAGAGCTCCTATAATTCACCCCTCCACTTT. Translating it yields CASTSEKSSYNSPLHF.

This chain joins TRBV7-3 and TRBJ2-1, with D tentatively TRBD2 (5 bases). Per the germline V gene, CDR1 is SGHTA and CDR2 is FQGTGA. With 6 bases removed from V and 3 bases from J, the gap between germline ends came to 12 bases. The CDR3 contains 14 residues. The CDR3 sequence: CASSKARDYNEQFF. CDR3 DNA sequence: TGTGCCAGCAGTAAAGCCCGGGACTACAATGAGCAGTTCTTC.

This clone was detected only a few times. This sequence joins TRBV7-2 and TRBJ1-5; D is ambiguous. In germline, CDR1 is SGHTA, CDR2 FQGNSA. The CDR3 runs 13 residues. V was clipped by 1 base and J by 4 bases, with 5 bases between them. This CDR3 is CASSLGRNQPQHF. In DNA form, the CDR3 reads TGTGCCAGCAGCTTAGGCAGGAATCAGCCCCAGCATTTT.